This TCR beta chain was profiled in a study of shared clonotypes between healthy human individuals. Study-level results: All-four-donor shared clonotypes had higher generation probabilities than non-shared clonotypes did.

Clones were sequenced by immunoSEQ multiplex PCR, and TCRdb holds only the in-frame ones, with some missing. The top ten clones hold 1% to 1.5% of a sample with roughly 2,000,000 clones, over 85% of them seen once. Comments on this clone: Its cognate antigen is unknown.

V shed 6 bases, J shed 4 bases, and the junction held 9 bases outside the gene matches. CDR1 is MDHEN, CDR2 SYDVKM, per germline. CDR3 length equals 16 residues. CD8 cells regarded as naive lacked CD45RO, were positively chosen for CCR7, and omitted terminally differentiated effector memory CD45RA+ cells. The V call is TRBV28, the J call TRBJ1-5; 10 bases agree with TRBD1. This clonotype was obtained from a young man in good health. The sequenced sample was naive CD8+ T cells sorted from blood. Here the CDR3 DNA reads TGTGCCAGCAGCTCATTGGGGACAGGGGAGAATCAGCCCCAGCATTTT. Its translation: CASSSLGTGENQPQHF.